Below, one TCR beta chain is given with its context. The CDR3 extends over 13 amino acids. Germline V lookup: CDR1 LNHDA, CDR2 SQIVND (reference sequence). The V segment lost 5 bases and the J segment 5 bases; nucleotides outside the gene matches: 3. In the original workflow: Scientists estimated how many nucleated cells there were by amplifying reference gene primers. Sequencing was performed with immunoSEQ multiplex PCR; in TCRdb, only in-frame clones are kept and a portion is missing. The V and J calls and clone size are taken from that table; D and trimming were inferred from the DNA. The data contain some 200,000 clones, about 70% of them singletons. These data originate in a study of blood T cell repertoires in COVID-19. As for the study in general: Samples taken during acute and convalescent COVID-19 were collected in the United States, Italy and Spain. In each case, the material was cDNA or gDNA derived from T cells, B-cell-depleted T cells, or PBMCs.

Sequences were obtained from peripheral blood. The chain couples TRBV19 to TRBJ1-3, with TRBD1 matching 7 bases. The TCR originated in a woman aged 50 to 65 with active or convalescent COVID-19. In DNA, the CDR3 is TGTGCCAGTAGTTCAGGGGGAAGAAACACCATATATTTT. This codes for CASSSGGRNTIYF.